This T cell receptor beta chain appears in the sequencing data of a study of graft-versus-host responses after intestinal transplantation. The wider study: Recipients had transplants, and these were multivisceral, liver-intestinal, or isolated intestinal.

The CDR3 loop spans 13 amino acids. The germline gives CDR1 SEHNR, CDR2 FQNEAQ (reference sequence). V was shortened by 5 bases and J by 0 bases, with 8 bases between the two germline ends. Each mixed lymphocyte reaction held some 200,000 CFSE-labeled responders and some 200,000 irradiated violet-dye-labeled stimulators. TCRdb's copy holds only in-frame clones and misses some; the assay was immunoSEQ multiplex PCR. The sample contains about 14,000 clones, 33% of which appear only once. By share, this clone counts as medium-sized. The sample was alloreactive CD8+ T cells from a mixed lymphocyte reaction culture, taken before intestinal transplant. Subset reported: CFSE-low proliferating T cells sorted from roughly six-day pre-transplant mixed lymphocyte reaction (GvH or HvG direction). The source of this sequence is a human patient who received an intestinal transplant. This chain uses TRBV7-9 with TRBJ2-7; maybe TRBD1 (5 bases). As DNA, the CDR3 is TGTGCCAGCAGCCAGGACATCTCCTACGAGCAGTACTTC. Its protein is CASSQDISYEQYF.